The entry below gives a single T cell receptor beta chain sequence along with its context. Its antigen is currently unknown. This sample is drawn from a study of T cell responses to AZD1222 COVID-19 vaccine. The study, taken as a whole, reports: In all cases, repertoires were sampled only after the peak T cell response. Baseline seropositivity occurred in only six AZD1222 recipients. The study found vaccine-associated CD4 TCRs spanning spike, dominant at 160-218 and 743-854.

The V and J ends lost 4 bases and 4 bases respectively, with 17 bases between them. Looked up from germline, CDR1 is LGHDT and CDR2 is YNNKEL (reference sequence). The CDR3 has 16 amino acids. The assay was immunoSEQ multiplex PCR, and TCRdb's table has in-frame clones only and misses some. The repertoire includes some 110,000 clones, 85% to 90% of them detected once, and about 3% sits in the top ten. The sample in question was peripheral blood, obtained on day 0 of AZD1222 vaccination. The sequence was obtained from an adult in good health. V usage is TRBV3-1 (or the pseudogene TRBV3-2) and J usage is TRBJ2-1, with D perhaps TRBD1 or TRBD2 (7 bases each). Here the CDR3 DNA reads TGTGCCAGCAGCCGGGGAGGGGGCAGTGGTTACAATGAGCAGTTCTTC. Protein product: CASSRGGGSGYNEQFF.